The clone carrying this T cell receptor (beta chain) was seen once. Its specificity is unknown. Every patient underwent thyroid surgery untreated. Original data processing: A papillary thyroid cancer distant-metastasis classifier was built from CDR3 differences across clinicopathological groups. MiXCR was used by TCRdb to re-call the PCR reads. What appears here as the V and J calls and clone size reflects TCRdb's work, not the paper's. The sample lists 21,000 or so clones, about 16% seen once, with 21% in the top ten. V lost 0 bases and J lost 8; bases outside the gene matches: 4. CDR1 is SGHRS and CDR2 is YFSETQ in the germline V gene. This CDR3 is 13 amino acids long. The source of the sample is a study of metastatic and nonmetastatic thyroid tumors. Study in general: Across blood and tumor or nodule tissue, repertoires from malignant and benign thyroid patients were compared with one another.

Points from the study as a whole: Significantly higher TCR beta diversity was reportedly seen in malignant thyroid tumors than benign nodules, in blood and tumor.

The rearrangement uses TRBV5-1 and TRBJ1-2; 7 bases line up with TRBD1. Input material: blood. The sequence was obtained from a male donor with papillary thyroid cancer or a benign thyroid nodule (not recorded which). Some clones in this sample may be carry-over from other donors' samples. This chain's CDR3 is CASSLDRGGGYTF. The CDR3 coding sequence is TGCGCCAGCAGCTTGGACAGGGGAGGCGGCTACACCTTC.